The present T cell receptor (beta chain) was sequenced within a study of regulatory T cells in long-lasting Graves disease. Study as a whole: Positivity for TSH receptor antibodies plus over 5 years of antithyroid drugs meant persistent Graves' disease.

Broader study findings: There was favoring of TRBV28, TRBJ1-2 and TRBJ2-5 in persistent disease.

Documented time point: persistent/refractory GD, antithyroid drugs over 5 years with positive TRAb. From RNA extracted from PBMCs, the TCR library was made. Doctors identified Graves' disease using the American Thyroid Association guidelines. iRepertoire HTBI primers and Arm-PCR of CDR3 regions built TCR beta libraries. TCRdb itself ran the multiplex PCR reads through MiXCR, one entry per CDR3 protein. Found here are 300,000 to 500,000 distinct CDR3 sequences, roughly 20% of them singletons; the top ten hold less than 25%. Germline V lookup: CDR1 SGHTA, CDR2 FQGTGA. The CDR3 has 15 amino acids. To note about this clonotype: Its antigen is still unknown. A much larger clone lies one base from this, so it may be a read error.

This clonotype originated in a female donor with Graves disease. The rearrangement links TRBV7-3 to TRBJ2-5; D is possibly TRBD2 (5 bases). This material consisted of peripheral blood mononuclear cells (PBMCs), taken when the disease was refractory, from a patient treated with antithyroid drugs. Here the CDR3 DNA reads TGTGCCAGCAGCCCCCCGTTGAGGGTGCCAGAGGCCCAGTACTTC. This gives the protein CASSPPLRVPEAQYF.